A single sample is the source of the 9 T cell receptor beta chains below, sequenced in a study of radiotherapy plus CTLA-4 blockade in lung cancer. Clones were read by immunoSEQ multiplex PCR, and TCRdb kept only the in-frame ones, dropping some. The sample carries tens of thousands of clones, roughly 86% recorded once. This material consisted of peripheral blood, taken from a patient treated with radiotherapy plus ipilimumab. These receptors originate from a human donor with non-small cell lung cancer that progressed on radiotherapy plus ipilimumab.

In regard to this clone: Sequence at one end of the junction differs from germline and may be a read error. The rearrangement links TRBV6-6 to TRBJ2-7, with D tentatively TRBD1 or TRBD2 (5 bases each). Germline CDR1 and CDR2: MNHNY and SVGAGI (reference sequence). This CDR3 spans 13 amino acids. The CDR3 DNA reads TGTGCCAGCAGACCCCGGGGCTCCCACGAGCAGTACTTC. Translating it yields CASRPRGSHEQYF.

This clone occurred once. The chain has TRBV28 and TRBJ1-5; 10 nucleotides match TRBD1. Germline values: CDR1 MDHEN, CDR2 SYDVKM. This CDR3 contains 16 residues. The V and J ends lost 3 bases and 0 bases, in that order; junction bases with no gene match: 2. This chain's CDR3 is CASSLTGGYSNQPQHF. The CDR3, as DNA: TGTGCCAGCAGTTTGACAGGGGGCTATAGCAATCAGCCCCAGCATTTT.

The chain recombines TRBV4-3 with TRBJ1-1, with 7 bases fitting TRBD1. CDR3 length equals 17 residues. The germline CDR1 and CDR2 sequences are LGHNA and YSLEER. The trim removed 0 bases at V and 7 bases at J, leaving 14 bases unmatched. CDR3 protein: CASSQDRDSQKSDEAFF. CDR3 sequence (DNA): TGCGCCAGCAGCCAAGATCGGGACAGCCAAAAGTCTGATGAAGCTTTCTTT.

The rearrangement links TRBV12-5 to TRBJ2-4, with 7 nucleotides matching TRBD2. There are 16 residues in the CDR3. The trim removed 0 bases at V and 6 bases at J, leaving 8 bases unmatched. CDR1 is LGHNT and CDR2 is FRNRAP in the germline V gene. For the CDR3, the DNA is TGTGCTAGTGGTTTGGTAGTGGGCGGCGGGAGAAACATTCAGTACTTC. This gives the protein CASGLVVGGGRNIQYF.

The chain links TRBV29-1 to TRBJ1-1; tentative D call: TRBD1 (6 bases). Trimming stripped 4 bases from V and 0 bases from J, with 12 bases between. CDR1 SQVTM and CDR2 ANQGSEA come from the germline V gene. The CDR3 is 14 amino acids. DNA for the CDR3: TGCAGCGTTGCCCCCTGGACAGTGAACACTGAAGCTTTCTTT. It encodes CSVAPWTVNTEAFF. The complete variable domain, with remaining parts taken from reference TRBV29-1 and TRBJ1-1, reads SAVISQKPSRDICQRGTSLTIQCQVDSQVTMMFWYRQQPGQSLTLIATANQGSEATYESGFVIDKFPISRPNLTFSTLTVSNMSPEDSSIYLCSVAPWTVNTEAFFGQGTRLTVV.

This clone appeared a few times. The CDR3 loop reads CASSAGWAGVYEQYF. In DNA form, the CDR3 reads TGTGCCAGTAGTGCCGGGTGGGCAGGGGTCTACGAGCAGTACTTC. The chain employs TRBV19 and TRBJ2-7; D is possibly TRBD1 (6 bases). The CDR3 extends over 15 amino acids. CDR1 is LNHDA and CDR2 is SQIVND in the germline V gene (reference sequence). V dropped 5 bases and J dropped 3 bases, with 17 bases sitting between them.

This sequence joins TRBV6-1 and TRBJ1-1; no clear D. The germline V gene encodes CDR1 MNHNS and CDR2 SASEGT. The V and J ends lost 1 base and 3 bases respectively, with 15 bases between them. There are 16 residues in the CDR3. The CDR3 DNA sequence: TGTGCCAGCAGTGAAGGAGGGTCGGGTTTGTACACTGAAGCTTTCTTT. Translating it yields CASSEGGSGLYTEAFF.

This chain links TRBV30 with TRBJ1-5, with D maybe TRBD1 (5 bases). This CDR3 comprises 13 residues. CDR1 and CDR2 from the germline V gene are GTSNPN and SVGIG (reference sequence). V gave up 2 bases and J gave up 9 bases, with 14 bases separating them. The CDR3 region is CAWSRGSQGPQHF. The CDR3 DNA is TGTGCCTGGAGTCGGGGCAGTCAGGGGCCCCAGCATTTT.

The chain uses TRBV7-2 and TRBJ1-5, with 9 bases aligning to TRBD1. CDR3 size: 17 residues. The germline V gene has CDR1 SGHTA and CDR2 FQGNSA. Unmatched junction bases numbered 13, after V lost 5 bases and J lost 5 bases. Here the CDR3 DNA reads TGTGCCAGCAGCCGGGGACAGGGTATGACCAGACATCAGCCCCAGCATTTT. Translated: CASSRGQGMTRHQPQHF.